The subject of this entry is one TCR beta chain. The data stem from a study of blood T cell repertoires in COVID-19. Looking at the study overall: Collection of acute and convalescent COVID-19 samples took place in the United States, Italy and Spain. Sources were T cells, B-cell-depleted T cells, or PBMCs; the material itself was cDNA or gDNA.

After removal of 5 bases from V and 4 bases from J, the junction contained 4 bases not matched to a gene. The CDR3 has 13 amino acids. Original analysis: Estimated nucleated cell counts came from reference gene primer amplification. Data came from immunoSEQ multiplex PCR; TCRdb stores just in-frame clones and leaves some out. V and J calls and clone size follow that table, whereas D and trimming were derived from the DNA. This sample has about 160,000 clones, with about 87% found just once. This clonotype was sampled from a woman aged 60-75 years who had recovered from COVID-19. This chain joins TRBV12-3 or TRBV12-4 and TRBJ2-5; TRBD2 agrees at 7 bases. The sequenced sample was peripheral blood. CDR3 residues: CASSRGVGETQYF. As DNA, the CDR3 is TGTGCCAGCAGTCGGGGGGTTGGAGAGACCCAGTACTTC.